The clone carrying this T cell receptor beta chain has just a few counts. Its antigen remains unidentified. Using its own MiXCR run on the 5' RACE reads, TCRdb lists one record per CDR3 protein. The sample has around 1.7 million distinct CDR3 sequences, about 32% seen once. Trimming removed 1 base from V and 2 bases from J, with 7 bases in between. The CDR3 loop spans 14 amino acids. The germline V gene encodes CDR1 SGHTA and CDR2 FQGNSA. The data originate from a study of identical twins. Overall study results and limits: Invariant populations such as MAIT and iNKT cells could partly muddle zero-insertion analyses. The study found that models underestimated out-of-frame TCR alpha sharing in monozygotic twins. Cross-sectional statistical analysis was relied on for the conclusions, without the same donors being followed. Fewer insertions were carried by abundant cord blood beta clonotypes, but none was seen in memory repertoires.

This TCR came from a newborn girl in good health. The chain recombines TRBV7-2 with TRBJ2-3, with D uncertain. Input material: cord blood. The CDR3 sequence: CASSLDFFTDTQYF. The CDR3 DNA is TGTGCCAGCAGCTTAGATTTCTTCACAGATACGCAGTATTTT.